This record concerns one TCR beta chain sequence. This sample was included in a study of blood T cell repertoires in COVID-19. Study context: Material from acute and convalescent COVID-19 was sourced from the United States, Italy and Spain. PBMCs, B-cell-depleted T cells, or T cells were the source of the cDNA or gDNA that made up the material.

The length of the CDR3 is 14 residues. Between the trimmed V and J ends, which lost 2 bases and 5 bases, there was a span of 13 bases. Per germline, CDR1 MNHEY and CDR2 SMNVEV (reference sequence). Authors' data handling: Estimates of nucleated cell counts were drawn from the amplification of reference gene primers. TCRdb's copy holds only in-frame clones and misses some; the assay was immunoSEQ multiplex PCR. The DNA was the basis for D and trimming; V, J and clone size are from that table. The top ten hold 0.8% of the sample, which has about 250,000 clones, approximately 85% seen once. The source material was peripheral blood. The TCR sequence derives from a woman in her twenties or thirties with acute or convalescent COVID-19. V and J are TRBV27 and TRBJ2-7; D ambiguous. CDR3 coding DNA: TGTGCCAGCAGTTTAACCTTTGTGGCTCACGAGCAGTACTTC. Translating it yields CASSLTFVAHEQYF.